This passage covers 8 T cell receptor beta chains from one sample sequenced in a study of blood T cell repertoires in COVID-19. Sequenced by immunoSEQ multiplex PCR; TCRdb stores in-frame clones only, minus some. This sample carries about 24,000 clones, about 89% of them seen once, and the ten largest clones take roughly 4.8%. The source material was peripheral blood. These receptor sequences come from a man aged 50-59 years with active COVID-19.

The chain carries TRBV28 and TRBJ2-1; 10 nucleotides align to TRBD2. The V gene's germline CDR1 is MDHEN and CDR2 SYDVKM. There are 14 residues in the CDR3. V lost 7 bases and J lost 10; bases outside the gene matches: 10. The CDR3 coding sequence is TGTGCCAGCATCCATAGCGGGAGGTCTGGGGAGCAGTTCTTC. This gives the protein CASIHSGRSGEQFF.

This clone was recorded a few times. V gene TRBV3-1 (or the pseudogene TRBV3-2) combines with J gene TRBJ2-7, with 9 nucleotides matching TRBD2. Germline loops: CDR1 LGHDT, CDR2 YNNKEL (reference sequence). The V and J ends lost 0 bases and 5 bases, in that order; junction bases with no gene match: 8. This CDR3 has 16 residues. DNA of the CDR3: TGTGCCAGCAGCCAAGATTTGGCGGGAGGGCCGGACGAGCAGTACTTC. Translated, it gives CASSQDLAGGPDEQYF.

V and J are TRBV5-8 and TRBJ2-4; possibly TRBD2 for D (6 bases). Looked up from germline, CDR1 is SGHTS and CDR2 is YDEGEE. The CDR3 runs 15 residues. V gave up 0 bases and J gave up 2 bases, with 9 bases separating them. The CDR3 DNA reads TGTGCCAGCAGCTTGGTGCGGGGCCCCAAAAACATTCAGTACTTC. Translated, it gives CASSLVRGPKNIQYF.

The V gene is TRBV5-6, the J gene TRBJ2-6, with 10 bases matching TRBD2. CDR1 is SGHDT and CDR2 is YYEEEE in the germline V gene. CDR3 length: 19 amino acids. V lost 0 bases and J lost 0; bases outside the gene matches: 6. This CDR3 is CASSLGASGGISGANVLTF. CDR3 nucleotides: TGTGCCAGCAGCTTGGGGGCTAGCGGGGGAATCTCTGGGGCCAACGTCCTGACTTTC.

The V and J genes are TRBV18 and TRBJ2-1; maybe TRBD2 (5 bases). Germline V lookup: CDR1 KGHSH, CDR2 LQKENI. This CDR3 comprises 14 residues. The V gene lost 3 bases and the J gene lost 0 bases, with 6 bases spanning the gap. The CDR3 loop reads CASSPTSSYNEQFF. The CDR3 nucleotides read TGTGCCAGCTCACCTACTAGCTCCTACAATGAGCAGTTCTTC.

V and J are TRBV9 and TRBJ1-3; 8 bases map to TRBD1. The CDR3 covers 15 residues. The germline V gene encodes CDR1 SGDLS and CDR2 YYNGEE. The junction had 7 bases not matched to a gene; V was cut back by 4 bases and J by 4 bases. In nucleotides, the CDR3 is TGTGCCAGCAGCCCGATGGCAGGGGGCGGAAACACCATATATTTT. Translation gives CASSPMAGGGNTIYF.

The chain employs TRBV10-3 and TRBJ1-2; TRBD1 aligns across 9 bases. Germline-derived CDR1 and CDR2 are ENHRY and SYGVKD. This CDR3 has 14 residues. Losses at the gene ends were 4 bases for V and 5 bases for J; bases not matched to a gene: 5. The CDR3 protein is CAISGGQGPYGYTF. CDR3 nucleotides: TGTGCCATCAGTGGAGGACAGGGGCCTTATGGCTACACCTTC.

This clone has a single count. The chain carries TRBV7-3 and TRBJ2-2; D unresolved. Trimming left V 4 bases short and J 5 bases short, with 14 bases between. Germline assignment: CDR1 SGHTA and CDR2 FQGTGA. The CDR3 runs to 15 residues. The DNA of the CDR3 is TGTGCCAGCAGCTCTGGGCCTTCGAGTACCGGGGAGCTGTTTTTT. Amino acids: CASSSGPSSTGELFF.